The 32 T cell receptor beta chains in this list originate from one sample, sequenced in a study of naive and memory T cell subsets. Whole-study results and caveats: Especially in CD8 cells, naive repertoires contained a few larger clonotypes, possibly CD45RA-re-expressing memory cells.

Their antigen targets remain unknown. Both TRBC1 and TRBC2 were covered by a beta constant-region primer of two equimolar oligonucleotides. Nested alpha and beta constant-region primers with the SP2 primer drove four PCR rounds on ligated cDNA. Each CDR3 protein gets one entry after TCRdb re-called the UMI-ligation and nested PCR reads with MiXCR. The table shows roughly 100,000 distinct CDR3 sequences, with roughly 15% occurring only once. Source material: naive CD8+ T cells from blood. The receptor source for this set is a human donor in good health.

This sequence joins TRBV7-8 and TRBJ2-3; perhaps TRBD2 as D (6 bases). Trimming left V 4 bases short and J 5 bases short, with 10 bases between. From germline, CDR1 is SGHVS and CDR2 FQNEAQ. The CDR3 is made up of 13 amino acids. The CDR3 region has the DNA TGTGCCAGCAGCTCCGGGAGACGAGATACGCAGTATTTT. Its translation is CASSSGRRDTQYF.

This clonotype has a count of ten or more. The chain is built from TRBV7-8 and TRBJ1-1; D unresolved. In germline, CDR1 is SGHVS, CDR2 FQNEAQ. The CDR3 has 12 residues. V lost 8 bases to trimming and J lost 2 bases, with 9 bases between them. The chain's CDR3 is CASEGTNTEAFF. CDR3 in DNA: TGTGCCAGCGAGGGAACTAACACTGAAGCTTTCTTT.

This clonotype occurred many times. The chain couples TRBV5-1 to TRBJ2-3; the D call may be TRBD1 or TRBD2 (6 bases each). Germline V gene lookup returns CDR1 SGHRS and CDR2 YFSETQ. V was cut by 3 bases and J by 3 bases, with 11 bases left in between. The CDR3 is made up of 14 amino acids. The CDR3 nucleotides read TGCGCCAGCAGCTCGGGGGCCGATACAGATACGCAGTATTTT. Protein product: CASSSGADTDTQYF. The full variable domain, its missing parts supplied by reference TRBV5-1 and TRBJ2-3, is KAGVTQTPRYLIKTRGQQVTLSCSPISGHRSVSWYQQTPGQGLQFLFEYFSETQRNKGNFPGRFSGRQFSNSRSEMNVSTLELGDSALYLCASSSGADTDTQYFGPGTRLTVL.

This clonotype has ten or more counts. This sequence joins TRBV20-1 and TRBJ2-5; 13 bases fit TRBD2. CDR1 and CDR2 from the germline V gene are DFQATT and SNEGSKA (reference sequence). CDR3 size: 14 residues. The V gene end was trimmed by 4 bases and the J gene end by 5 bases; junction bases not matched to a gene: 4. CDR3 nucleotide sequence: TGCAGTGCTATCGGACTAGCGGGAGTTGAGACCCAGTACTTC. Its translation: CSAIGLAGVETQYF.

V is TRBV29-1 and J is TRBJ2-3, with no clear D. CDR1 is SQVTM, CDR2 ANQGSEA, per germline. This CDR3 comprises 15 residues. Trimming took off 4 bases at V and 0 bases at J, with 14 bases between the two ends. The chain's CDR3 is CSVVARDSSTDTQYF. The CDR3, as DNA: TGCAGCGTTGTAGCCCGTGACTCTAGCACAGATACGCAGTATTTT.

V is TRBV12-3 or TRBV12-4 and J is TRBJ2-1, with 7 bases fitting TRBD1. The CDR3 is made up of 14 amino acids. The V gene end was trimmed by 5 bases and the J gene end by 2 bases; junction bases not matched to a gene: 3. As DNA, the CDR3 is TGTGCCAGCAGTAGACAGGGCCCCTACAATGAGCAGTTCTTC. Amino acids: CASSRQGPYNEQFF.

The rearrangement uses TRBV27 and TRBJ1-5; D is perhaps TRBD1 (6 bases). Germline V gives CDR1 MNHEY, CDR2 SMNVEV (reference sequence). This CDR3 has 14 residues. Between the trimmed V and J ends, which lost 8 bases and 1 base, there was a span of 12 bases. This CDR3 is CASGWGASNQPQHF. The CDR3 DNA is TGTGCCAGCGGGTGGGGGGCGAGCAATCAGCCCCAGCATTTT.

This clonotype appeared a few times. J is TRBJ2-1 and V is TRBV12-3 or TRBV12-4, with D perhaps assigned TRBD1 or TRBD2 (6 bases each). Trimming left V 6 bases short and J 8 bases short, with 20 bases between. This CDR3 has 15 amino acids. CDR3 loop: CASRETPGGTDEQFF. CDR3 nucleotides: TGTGCCAGCAGAGAAACACCCGGGGGCACGGATGAGCAGTTCTTC.

The genes are TRBV7-2 and TRBJ2-3; D may be TRBD2 (7 bases). Germline-derived CDR1 and CDR2 are SGHTA and FQGNSA. Trimming shortened V by 5 bases and J by 5 bases, and 11 bases separated the two germline ends. The CDR3 loop spans 13 amino acids. CDR3 amino acids: CASSGGGGDTQYF. Here the CDR3 DNA reads TGTGCCAGCAGCGGGGGGGGCGGAGATACGCAGTATTTT.

The sample holds a few counts of this clonotype. CDR3 amino acids: CASSLGTTLGELFF. The CDR3 DNA reads as TGTGCCAGCAGTTTGGGGACTACGTTGGGGGAGCTGTTTTTT. V gene TRBV27 combines with J gene TRBJ2-2, with TRBD2 matching 7 bases. The germline gives CDR1 MNHEY, CDR2 SMNVEV (reference sequence). The CDR3 runs to 14 residues. After removal of 3 bases from V and 8 bases from J, the junction contained 6 bases not matched to a gene.

The chain has TRBV11-1 and TRBJ1-1; D gene uncertain. This CDR3 region has 12 residues. Trimming removed 5 bases from V and 9 bases from J, with 13 bases in between. From germline, CDR1 is SGHAT and CDR2 FQDESV (reference sequence). The CDR3 DNA reads as TGTGCCAGCAGCCATTACGACGGTAAAGCTTTCTTT. It translates to CASSHYDGKAFF.

A few counts support this clonotype. The chain recombines TRBV12-3 or TRBV12-4 with TRBJ2-7; 8 nucleotides agree with TRBD1. Trimming removed 5 bases from V and 5 bases from J; junction bases left unmatched: 8. CDR3 length equals 14 residues. DNA for the CDR3: TGTGCCAGCAGTCGCCCGGGACAGGAGGACGAGCAGTACTTC. It encodes CASSRPGQEDEQYF.

This chain links TRBV13 with TRBJ2-1; no clear D gene. CDR3 length: 15 amino acids. V lost 3 bases, J lost 3 bases, and 12 bases lay in between. Germline loops: CDR1 PRHDT, CDR2 FYEKMQ (reference sequence). In DNA form, the CDR3 reads TGTGCCAGCAGCTTGGGCTCATTGAACTACAATGAGCAGTTCTTC. It specifies CASSLGSLNYNEQFF.

The CDR3, as DNA: TGTGCCAGTAGTATGGGACGCAGCTCTGGGGCCAACGTCCTGACTTTC. This encodes CASSMGRSSGANVLTF. The gene calls are TRBV19 and TRBJ2-6; D may be TRBD1 or TRBD2 (5 bases each). The germline gives CDR1 LNHDA, CDR2 SQIVND (reference sequence). V lost 3 bases and J lost 0, with 9 bases in between. CDR3 length: 16 amino acids.

The genes are TRBV6-6 and TRBJ1-4; D is perhaps TRBD1 (5 bases). Trimming shortened V by 0 bases and J by 5 bases, and 22 bases separated the two germline ends. CDR1 is MNHNY and CDR2 is SVGAGI in the germline V gene (reference sequence). CDR3 length: 19 residues. DNA for the CDR3: TGTGCCAGCAGTTACTCCGCCGATTTCCAGGGCCGCTGGAATGAAAAACTGTTTTTT. It encodes CASSYSADFQGRWNEKLFF.

The V call is TRBV7-9, the J call TRBJ1-1; D is unclear. Germline V gene data show CDR1 as SEHNR and CDR2 as FQNEAQ (reference sequence). There are 14 residues in the CDR3. V was trimmed by 2 bases and J by 1 base, leaving 8 bases between them. CDR3 nucleotides: TGTGCCAGCAGCTTAAGACGGAGGAACACTGAAGCTTTCTTT. It specifies CASSLRRRNTEAFF.

The chain has TRBV7-8 and TRBJ2-3; TRBD2 matches 9 bases. The CDR3 loop spans 17 amino acids. The V segment lost 3 bases and the J segment 2 bases; nucleotides outside the gene matches: 9. In germline, CDR1 is SGHVS, CDR2 FQNEAQ. The CDR3 DNA is TGTGCCAGCAGCTTTGCGGGAGGGCGGGCCCTCACAGATACGCAGTATTTT. Translated: CASSFAGGRALTDTQYF.

The CDR3: CASTGGSDQQFF. For the CDR3, the DNA is TGTGCCTCAACGGGGGGCTCGGATCAGCAGTTCTTC. The chain combines TRBV13 with TRBJ2-1, with D perhaps matching TRBD2 (7 bases). V lost 11 bases to trimming and J lost 11 bases, with 19 bases between them. Germline V gene data show CDR1 as PRHDT and CDR2 as FYEKMQ (reference sequence). The CDR3 has 12 residues.

In regard to this clonotype: A clone one base away is much larger, so this may be a read error. The chain has TRBV7-2 and TRBJ2-3, with TRBD2 matching 12 bases. Per the germline V gene, CDR1 is SGHTA and CDR2 is FQGNSA. The trim removed 4 bases at V and 2 bases at J, leaving 1 base unmatched. This CDR3 spans 15 amino acids. The DNA of the CDR3 is TGTGCCAGCAGCTGGACTAGCGGGGTCACAGATACGCAGTATTTT. Translating gives CASSWTSGVTDTQYF.

This clonotype has only a few counts. The V and J genes are TRBV6-6 and TRBJ2-7; no clear D. The V gene's germline CDR1 is MNHNY and CDR2 SVGAGI (reference sequence). Trimming left V 7 bases short and J 4 bases short, with 14 bases between. This CDR3 has 13 residues. CDR3 loop: CASTDTGSYEQYF. The CDR3 nucleotides read TGTGCCAGCACCGACACTGGCAGTTACGAGCAGTACTTC.

The genes are TRBV7-9 and TRBJ1-2, with D unclear. Germline-derived CDR1 and CDR2 are SEHNR and FQNEAQ (reference sequence). Trimming took off 5 bases at V and 0 bases at J, with 19 bases between the two ends. This CDR3 region has 17 residues. CDR3 sequence (DNA): TGTGCCAGCAGCCCCCCCCCCAGTTCGAGAGCTAACTATGGCTACACCTTC. Protein: CASSPPPSSRANYGYTF.

The genes are TRBV4-2 and TRBJ2-7; 12 bases map to TRBD2. Losses at the gene ends were 1 base for V and 1 base for J; bases not matched to a gene: 5. CDR3 length equals 17 residues. The germline gives CDR1 LGHNA, CDR2 YNFKEQ. CDR3 protein: CASSQGTSGITSYEQYF. CDR3 sequence (DNA): TGTGCCAGCAGCCAAGGGACTAGCGGGATCACATCCTACGAGCAGTACTTC.

This clonotype has more than one count but fewer than ten. The V and J genes are TRBV20-1 and TRBJ1-2; 7 bases fit TRBD1. V shed 5 bases and J 5 bases; nucleotides not matched to a gene: 8. This CDR3 is built from 13 residues. CDR1 and CDR2 from the germline V gene are DFQATT and SNEGSKA (reference sequence). The CDR3 nucleotides read TGCAGTGCTCTACCGGGACAGAGATATGGCTACACCTTC. As protein: CSALPGQRYGYTF.

In this sample, this clonotype turned up a few times. This chain links TRBV7-8 with TRBJ1-1; D unclear. Germline-derived CDR1 and CDR2 are SGHVS and FQNEAQ. V lost 1 base, J lost 6 bases, and 9 bases lay in between. This CDR3 comprises 13 residues. The CDR3 loop is CASSLGGIPEAFF. The CDR3 region has the DNA TGTGCCAGCAGCTTAGGGGGTATCCCTGAAGCTTTCTTT.

CDR3: CASSDTPGAWEKLFF. The CDR3 bases are TGTGCCAGCAGCGATACGCCAGGGGCTTGGGAAAAACTGTTTTTT. This sequence joins TRBV7-9 and TRBJ1-4; TRBD1 might be the D (6 bases). The CDR3 sequence is 15 residues long. Germline CDR1 SEHNR, CDR2 FQNEAQ (reference sequence). Trimming pared 5 bases from V and 8 bases from J, leaving 18 bases between.

The rearrangement links TRBV7-9 to TRBJ2-3, with 10 nucleotides matching TRBD2. V lost 4 bases, J lost 0 bases, and 1 base stayed unmatched. Germline V gives CDR1 SEHNR, CDR2 FQNEAQ (reference sequence). CDR3 size: 15 residues. The CDR3 nucleotides are TGTGCCAGCAGCTCACTAGCGGGGAGCACAGATACGCAGTATTTT. This codes for CASSSLAGSTDTQYF. Based on the CDR3 plus reference TRBV7-9 and TRBJ2-3, the full variable domain is DTGVSQNPRHKITKRGQNVTFRCDPISEHNRLYWYRQTLGQGPEFLTYFQNEAQLEKSRLLSDRFSAERPKGSFSTLEIQRTEQGDSAMYLCASSSLAGSTDTQYFGPGTRLTVL.

The chain carries TRBV7-6 and TRBJ2-5; D not certain. This CDR3 comprises 13 residues. Germline assignment: CDR1 SGHVS and CDR2 FNYEAQ. V dropped 1 base and J dropped 5 bases, with 8 bases sitting between them. The CDR3, as DNA: TGTGCCAGCAGCTTAGGGTCTCGGGAGACCCAGTACTTC. As protein: CASSLGSRETQYF.

For this clonotype: A much larger clone sits a single nucleotide away, making a read error possible. The V call is TRBV12-3 or TRBV12-4, the J call TRBJ2-1; D not resolved. There are 14 residues in the CDR3. The CDR3 bases are TGTGCCAGCAGTTTAGCGGGGTTCTACAATGAGCAGCTCTTC. It yields the protein CASSLAGFYNEQLF.

This clonotype was seen a handful of times. This chain connects TRBV10-3 to TRBJ2-1; 9 bases map to TRBD2. CDR1 and CDR2 (germline): ENHRY, SYGVKD. This CDR3 comprises 14 residues. V was clipped by 3 bases and J by 9 bases; unmatched bases: 6. The CDR3 DNA sequence: TGTGCCATCAGTGAACCGGGACTAGCATCTGAGCAGTTCTTC. It is translated as CAISEPGLASEQFF.

V usage is TRBV29-1 and J usage is TRBJ2-5, with TRBD1 matching over 7 bases. Unmatched junction bases numbered 17, after V lost 3 bases and J lost 1 base. Germline V gene data show CDR1 as SQVTM and CDR2 as ANQGSEA. The CDR3 extends over 18 amino acids. This chain's CDR3 is CSVDDLIGAGGPQETQYF. CDR3 DNA: TGCAGCGTTGACGATTTAATAGGGGCAGGGGGTCCCCAAGAGACCCAGTACTTC.

The rearrangement uses TRBV2 and TRBJ2-1, with TRBD2 matching 9 bases. With 1 base clipped from V and 3 bases from J, the junction kept 1 base outside the gene matches. The CDR3 contains 15 residues. CDR1 is SNHLY, CDR2 FYNNEI, per germline. CDR3 nucleotide sequence: TGTGCCAGCAGTGAAGAGACTAGCGGCTACAATGAGCAGTTCTTC. Amino acids: CASSEETSGYNEQFF. The entire variable domain, with the rest obtained from reference TRBV2 and TRBJ2-1, is as follows: EPEVTQTPSHQVTQMGQEVILRCVPISNHLYFYWYRQILGQKVEFLVSFYNNEISEKSEIFDDQFSVERPDGSNFTLKIRSTKLEDSAMYFCASSEETSGYNEQFFGPGTRLTVL.

Ten or more counts support this clonotype. The chain joins TRBV12-3 or TRBV12-4 to TRBJ2-3; possibly TRBD2 for D (7 bases). The CDR3 spans 14 residues. The V and J ends lost 6 bases and 6 bases respectively, with 16 bases between them. DNA for the CDR3: TGTGCCAGCAGGGCGGGGGCGGACGCCGATACGCAGTATTTT. It codes for CASRAGADADTQYF.